This is a list of T cell receptor beta chains from one sample in a study of cytomegalovirus exposure and HLA in healthy donors. TCRdb's copy holds only in-frame clones and misses some; the assay was immunoSEQ multiplex PCR. The sample consists of more than 200,000 clones, over 75% of them appearing once. What was sequenced was PBMCs. Receptors originate from a man aged 18 to 30 in good health and CMV-seropositive. Both conserved end residues are part of each CDR3. The order of the fields is D gene, J gene, V gene, CDR3 length, clone size, CDR3 DNA, CDR3 protein. D genes are given only for firm matches. The size of a clone is reported for some rows only, either as once, few or many, or as a class for expanded clones.

TRBD1,TRBJ2-1,TRBV28,17,.,TGTGCCAGCAGTTTGGATCTCAGGGGGAGAGTTGGGAATGAGCAGTTCTTC,CASSLDLRGRVGNEQFF
.,TRBJ1-5,TRBV9,15,.,TGTGCCAGCAGCGTAGACGCAGAGCGCAATCAGCCCCAGCATTTT,CASSVDAERNQPQHF
.,TRBJ2-1,TRBV27,14,once,TGTGCCAGCAGTTTAATGATGGGGAAACATGAGCAGTTCTTC,CASSLMMGKHEQFF
.,TRBJ2-1,TRBV29-1,11,.,TGCAGCGTTGAGAGGAGCTATGAGCAGTTCTTC,CSVERSYEQFF
.,TRBJ1-4,TRBV14,15,.,TGTGCCAGCAGGCCTGGCGGTGCAACTAATGAAAAACTGTTTTTT,CASRPGGATNEKLFF
.,TRBJ2-5,TRBV30,14,.,TGTGCCTGGAGTCCCTTAGGGCGGGGAGAGACCCAGTACTTC,CAWSPLGRGETQYF
TRBD2,TRBJ2-5,TRBV11-2,16,.,TGTGCCAGCAGCCTTGGGGTCTTAGCGGGAGCAGAGACCCAGTACTTC,CASSLGVLAGAETQYF
.,TRBJ2-7,TRBV5-4,12,.,TGTGCCAGCAGCTTGACAGGCTACGAGCAGTACTTC,CASSLTGYEQYF
TRBD1,TRBJ2-7,TRBV5-5,16,.,TGTGCCAGCAGCTGGACCGGGACAGGGGCATCCTACGAGCAGTACTTC,CASSWTGTGASYEQYF
TRBD2,TRBJ2-1,TRBV5-1,15,few,TGCGCCAGCAGCCTGGGACTAGCGGGACTTAATGAGCAGTTCTTC,CASSLGLAGLNEQFF
.,TRBJ2-1,TRBV11-3,16,.,TGTGCCAGCAGCCCCCGAGGGGGGCGCGGCTCCAATGAGCAGTTCTTC,CASSPRGGRGSNEQFF
TRBD2,TRBJ2-2,TRBV7-6,15,.,TGTGCCAGCAGCTTAGTTGGACTAGGGAACGGGGAGCTGTTTTTT,CASSLVGLGNGELFF
.,TRBJ2-7,TRBV7-6,14,.,TGTGCCAGCAGCCCCAACCCAGGTACCTACGAGCAGTACTTC,CASSPNPGTYEQYF
TRBD1,TRBJ1-5,TRBV18,16,.,TGTGCCAGCTCAGTCTCTGGGACAGGTACGATGCAGCCCCAGCATTTT,CASSVSGTGTMQPQHF
.,TRBJ1-1,TRBV7-6,13,once,TGTGCCAGCAGCTTACAAAAGAACACTGAAGCTTTCTTT,CASSLQKNTEAFF
.,TRBJ2-5,TRBV7-2,13,.,TGTGCCAGCAGCTTATGGGAGTCGGAGACCCAGTACTTC,CASSLWESETQYF
TRBD1,TRBJ1-2,TRBV18,14,.,TGTGCCAGCTCACTGACAGGGGCTAACTATGGCTACACCTTC,CASSLTGANYGYTF
.,TRBJ1-1,TRBV15,13,.,TGTGCCACCAGCAGTTTGGGGGGTACTGAAGCTTTCTTT,CATSSLGGTEAFF
TRBD1,TRBJ1-1,TRBV18,14,.,TGTGCCAGCTCACCCGACAGGGGGTACACTGAAGCTTTCTTT,CASSPDRGYTEAFF
.,TRBJ2-2,TRBV6-4,13,.,TGTGCCAGCAGTGACAGAGGGACCGGGGAGCTGTTTTTT,CASSDRGTGELFF
.,TRBJ1-1,TRBV5-6,15,.,TGTGCCAGCAGATCGACCGGACGGTTGAACACTGAAGCTTTCTTT,CASRSTGRLNTEAFF
TRBD1,TRBJ1-3,TRBV30,18,once,TGTGCCTGGAGTGCCCGGGACAGGGGGATCCTTTCGGGAAACACCATATATTTT,CAWSARDRGILSGNTIYF
.,TRBJ1-2,TRBV27,13,once,TGTGCCAGCAGTTTATCGGCCGGCTATGGCTACACCTTC,CASSLSAGYGYTF